This T cell receptor beta chain was documented in a study of blood T cell repertoires in COVID-19. Study-wide background: Samples taken during acute and convalescent COVID-19 were collected in the United States, Italy and Spain.

Germline V CDR1 and CDR2: KGHSH, LQKENI. V was shortened by 6 bases and J by 0 bases, with 11 bases between the two germline ends. This CDR3 comprises 14 residues. Original analysis: Nucleated cell number was recorded as an estimate derived from reference gene primer amplification. Sequencing was performed with immunoSEQ multiplex PCR; in TCRdb, only in-frame clones are kept and a portion is missing. The V and J calls and clone size are taken from that table; D and trimming were inferred from the DNA. The data contain almost 400,000 clones, 88% of them singletons. Participants came from about 24 US areas, aged roughly 18 to 100 years. Cohorts were assigned according to the clinical history that participants reported.

This TCR derives from a woman in her twenties or thirties with acute COVID-19. The chain couples TRBV18 to TRBJ1-1, with D maybe TRBD1 (5 bases). Specimen: PBMCs or T cells enriched from blood (not recorded which). In DNA, the CDR3 is TGTGCCAGCTCGGTTGACAGTGTGAACACTGAAGCTTTCTTT. This codes for CASSVDSVNTEAFF.